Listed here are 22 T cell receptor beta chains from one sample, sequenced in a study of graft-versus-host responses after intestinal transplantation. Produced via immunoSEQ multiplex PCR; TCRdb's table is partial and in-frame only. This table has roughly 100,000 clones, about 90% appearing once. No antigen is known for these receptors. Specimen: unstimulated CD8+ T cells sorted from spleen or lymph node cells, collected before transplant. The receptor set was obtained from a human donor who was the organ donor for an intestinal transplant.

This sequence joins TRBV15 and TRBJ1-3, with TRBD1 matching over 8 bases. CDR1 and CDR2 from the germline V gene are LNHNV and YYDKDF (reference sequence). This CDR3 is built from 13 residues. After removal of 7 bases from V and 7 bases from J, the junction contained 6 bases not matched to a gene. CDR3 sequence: CATTQGGINTIYF. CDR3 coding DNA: TGTGCCACCACACAGGGGGGGATCAACACCATATATTTT.

The CDR3 spells CASSLGSEGEQFF. CDR3 nucleotides: TGTGCCAGCAGCTTAGGTAGCGAAGGTGAGCAGTTCTTC. The rearrangement uses TRBV7-7 and TRBJ2-1, with D tentatively TRBD2 (5 bases). CDR1 is SSHAT and CDR2 is FNYEAQ in the germline V gene (reference sequence). Between the trimmed V and J ends, which lost 1 base and 9 bases, there was a span of 10 bases. The CDR3 length is 13 residues.

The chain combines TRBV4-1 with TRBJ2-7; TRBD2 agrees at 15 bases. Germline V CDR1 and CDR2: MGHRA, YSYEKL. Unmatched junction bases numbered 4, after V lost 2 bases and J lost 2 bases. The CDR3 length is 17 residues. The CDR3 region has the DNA TGCGCCAGCAGCCAACCCGGGACTAGCGGGGGGCCCTACGAGCAGTACTTC. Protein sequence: CASSQPGTSGGPYEQYF.

CDR3 nucleotides: TGTGCCAGCAGCTCCGGGACAGGGGGAAGTGTTCGCTATGGCTACACCTTC. Amino acids: CASSSGTGGSVRYGYTF. The chain recombines TRBV7-2 with TRBJ1-2; TRBD1 agrees at 11 bases. The CDR3 length is 17 residues. Per the germline V gene, CDR1 is SGHTA and CDR2 is FQGNSA. With 4 bases clipped from V and 4 bases from J, the junction kept 11 bases outside the gene matches.

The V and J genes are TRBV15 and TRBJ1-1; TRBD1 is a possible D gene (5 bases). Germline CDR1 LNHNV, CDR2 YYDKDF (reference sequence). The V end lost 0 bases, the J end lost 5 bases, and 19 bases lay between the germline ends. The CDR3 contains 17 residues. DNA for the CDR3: TGTGCCACCAGCAGAGATCATCATTGGGGGGGTGGGACTGAAGCTTTCTTT. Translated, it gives CATSRDHHWGGGTEAFF.

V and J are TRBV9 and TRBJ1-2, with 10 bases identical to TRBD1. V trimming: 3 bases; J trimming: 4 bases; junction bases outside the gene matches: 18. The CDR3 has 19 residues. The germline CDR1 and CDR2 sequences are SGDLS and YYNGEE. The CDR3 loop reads CASSGIKGTGVDLSYGYTF. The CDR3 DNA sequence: TGTGCCAGCAGCGGAATAAAAGGGACAGGGGTGGATCTGAGCTATGGCTACACCTTC.

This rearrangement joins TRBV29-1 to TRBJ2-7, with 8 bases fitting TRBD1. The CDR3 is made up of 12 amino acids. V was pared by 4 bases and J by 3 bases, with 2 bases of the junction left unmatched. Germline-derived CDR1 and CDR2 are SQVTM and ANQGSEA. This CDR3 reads CSVATGGYEQYF. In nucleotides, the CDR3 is TGCAGCGTTGCTACAGGGGGCTACGAGCAGTACTTC.

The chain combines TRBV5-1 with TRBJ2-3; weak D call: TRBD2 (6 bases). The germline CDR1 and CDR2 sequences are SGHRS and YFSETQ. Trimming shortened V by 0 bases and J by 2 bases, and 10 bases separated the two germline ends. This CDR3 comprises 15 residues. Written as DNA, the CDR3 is TGCGCCAGCAGCTTGGTCGGGGGACCCACAGATACGCAGTATTTT. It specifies CASSLVGGPTDTQYF.

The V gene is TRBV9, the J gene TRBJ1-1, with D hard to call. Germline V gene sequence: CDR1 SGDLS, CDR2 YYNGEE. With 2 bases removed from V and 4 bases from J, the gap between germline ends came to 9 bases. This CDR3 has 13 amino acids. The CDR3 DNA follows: TGTGCCAGCAGCGTTTTTGAGGCCACTGAAGCTTTCTTT. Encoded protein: CASSVFEATEAFF.

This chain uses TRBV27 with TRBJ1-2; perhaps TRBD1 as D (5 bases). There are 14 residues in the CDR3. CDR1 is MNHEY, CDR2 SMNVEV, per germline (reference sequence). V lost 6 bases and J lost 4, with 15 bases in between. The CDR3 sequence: CASSPAQDIYGYTF. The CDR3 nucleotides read TGTGCCAGCAGCCCCGCTCAGGACATCTATGGCTACACCTTC.

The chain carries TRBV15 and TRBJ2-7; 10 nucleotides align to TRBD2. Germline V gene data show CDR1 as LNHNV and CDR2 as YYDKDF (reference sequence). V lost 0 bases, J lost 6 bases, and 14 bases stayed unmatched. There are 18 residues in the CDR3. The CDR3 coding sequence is TGTGCCACCAGCAGAGATAGTTTAGGGCTAGCGGGAGATCCCGAGCAGTACTTC. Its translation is CATSRDSLGLAGDPEQYF.

In DNA, the CDR3 is TGTGCCAGCAGCTTAACTTACGGGAATGGAGACTACAATGAGCAGTTCTTC. This sequence encodes CASSLTYGNGDYNEQFF. This sequence joins TRBV7-3 and TRBJ2-1, with a tentative D call TRBD2 (5 bases). This CDR3 spans 17 amino acids. With 0 bases removed from V and 3 bases from J, the gap between germline ends came to 15 bases. The V gene's germline CDR1 is SGHTA and CDR2 FQGTGA.

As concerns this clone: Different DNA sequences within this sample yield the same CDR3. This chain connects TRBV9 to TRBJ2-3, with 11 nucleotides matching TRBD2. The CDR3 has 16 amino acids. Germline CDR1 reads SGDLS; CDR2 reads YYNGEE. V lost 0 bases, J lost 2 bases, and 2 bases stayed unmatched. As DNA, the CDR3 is TGTGCCAGCAGCGTAGGTAGCGGGGGGGCCACAGATACGCAGTATTTT. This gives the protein CASSVGSGGATDTQYF.

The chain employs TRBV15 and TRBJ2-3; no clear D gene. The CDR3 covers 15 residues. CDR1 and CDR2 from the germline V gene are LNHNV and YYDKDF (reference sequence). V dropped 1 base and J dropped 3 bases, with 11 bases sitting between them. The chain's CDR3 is CATSRVRSGTDTQYF. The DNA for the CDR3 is TGTGCCACCAGCAGAGTTCGGAGTGGGACAGATACGCAGTATTTT.

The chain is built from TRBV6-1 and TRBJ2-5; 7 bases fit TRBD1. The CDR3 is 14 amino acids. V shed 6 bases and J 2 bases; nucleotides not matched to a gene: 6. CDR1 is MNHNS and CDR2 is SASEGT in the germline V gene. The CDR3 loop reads CASSPPGQQETQYF. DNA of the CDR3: TGTGCCAGCAGCCCACCGGGACAGCAAGAGACCCAGTACTTC.

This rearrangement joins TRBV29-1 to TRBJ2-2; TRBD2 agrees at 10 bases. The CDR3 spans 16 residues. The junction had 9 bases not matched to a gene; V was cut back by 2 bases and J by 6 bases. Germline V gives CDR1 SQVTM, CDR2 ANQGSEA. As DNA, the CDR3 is TGCAGCGTTGAAAGGGTATCTAGCGGGAGTGCCGGGGAGCTGTTTTTT. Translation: CSVERVSSGSAGELFF.

For the CDR3, the DNA is TGCGCCAGCATACAATACAATGAGCAGTTCTTC. Residues: CASIQYNEQFF. The chain joins TRBV10-2 to TRBJ2-1; D gene uncertain. The CDR3 is made up of 11 amino acids. The germline CDR1 and CDR2 sequences are WSHSY and SAAADI. V lost 7 bases to trimming and J lost 4 bases, with 5 bases between them.

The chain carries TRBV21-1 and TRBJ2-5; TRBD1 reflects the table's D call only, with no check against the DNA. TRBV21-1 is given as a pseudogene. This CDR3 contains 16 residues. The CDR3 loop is CASSAWDRGPQETQYF. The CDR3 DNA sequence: TGTGCCAGCAGCGCCTGGGACAGGGGACCTCAAGAGACCCAGTACTTC.

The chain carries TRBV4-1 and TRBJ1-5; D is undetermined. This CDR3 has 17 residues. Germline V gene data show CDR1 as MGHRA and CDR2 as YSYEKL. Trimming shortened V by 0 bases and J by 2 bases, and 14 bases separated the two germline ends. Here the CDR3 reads CASSQDGHWFGNQPQHF. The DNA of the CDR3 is TGCGCCAGCAGCCAAGACGGTCACTGGTTCGGCAATCAGCCCCAGCATTTT.

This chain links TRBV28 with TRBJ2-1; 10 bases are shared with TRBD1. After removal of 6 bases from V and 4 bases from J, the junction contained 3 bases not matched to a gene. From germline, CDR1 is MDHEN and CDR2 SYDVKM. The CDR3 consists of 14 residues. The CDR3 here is CASSRQGAYNEQFF. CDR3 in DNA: TGTGCCAGCAGCCGACAGGGGGCGTACAATGAGCAGTTCTTC.

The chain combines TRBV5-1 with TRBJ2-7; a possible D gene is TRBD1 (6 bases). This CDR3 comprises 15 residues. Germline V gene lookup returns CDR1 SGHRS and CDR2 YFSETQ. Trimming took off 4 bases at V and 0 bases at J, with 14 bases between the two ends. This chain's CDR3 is CASSLRQDTSYEQYF. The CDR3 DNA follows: TGCGCCAGCAGCCTGAGACAGGACACCTCCTACGAGCAGTACTTC.

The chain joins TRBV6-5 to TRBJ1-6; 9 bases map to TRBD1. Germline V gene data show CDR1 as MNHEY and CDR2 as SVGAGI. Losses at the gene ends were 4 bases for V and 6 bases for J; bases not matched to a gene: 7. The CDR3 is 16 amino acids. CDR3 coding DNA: TGTGCCAGCAGTTTTCGACAGGGGGTCGGTAATTCACCCCTCCACTTT. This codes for CASSFRQGVGNSPLHF.